This TCR beta chain stems from a study of OX40 agonist ivuxolimab in advanced cancers. Profiled with immunoSEQ multiplex PCR; TCRdb holds only in-frame clones, not every one. The sample records under 90,000 clones, roughly 91% being singletons. The starting material was CD4+ or CD8+ T cells sorted from blood, obtained in a trial of the OX40 agonist ivuxolimab. The receptor was isolated from an adult with an advanced solid tumor such as melanoma, head and neck, liver or kidney cancer.

The CDR3 nucleotides are TGTGCCAGCAGCATCGACAGAAACACTGAAGCTTTCTTT. Amino acids: CASSIDRNTEAFF. This chain connects TRBV7-2 to TRBJ1-1; maybe TRBD1 (5 bases). V was trimmed by 5 bases and J by 2 bases, leaving 9 bases between them. Germline V lookup: CDR1 SGHTA, CDR2 FQGNSA. CDR3 length: 13 amino acids.